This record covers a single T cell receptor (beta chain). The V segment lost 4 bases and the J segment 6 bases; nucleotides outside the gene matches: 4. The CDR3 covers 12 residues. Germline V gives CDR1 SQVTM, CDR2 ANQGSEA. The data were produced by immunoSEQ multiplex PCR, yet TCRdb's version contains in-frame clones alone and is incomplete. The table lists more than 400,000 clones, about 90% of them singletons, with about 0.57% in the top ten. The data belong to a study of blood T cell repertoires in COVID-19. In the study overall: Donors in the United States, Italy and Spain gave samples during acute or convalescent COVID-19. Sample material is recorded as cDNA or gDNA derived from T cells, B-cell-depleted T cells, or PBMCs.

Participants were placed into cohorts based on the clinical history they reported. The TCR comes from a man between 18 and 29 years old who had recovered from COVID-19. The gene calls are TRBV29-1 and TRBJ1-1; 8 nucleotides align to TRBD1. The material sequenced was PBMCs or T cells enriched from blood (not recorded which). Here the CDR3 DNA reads TGCAGCGTTGGGACAGGGCTCCCTGAAGCTTTCTTT. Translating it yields CSVGTGLPEAFF.